This TCR beta chain was captured by sequencing in a study of blood T cell repertoires in COVID-19. About the research overall: Collection of acute and convalescent COVID-19 samples took place in the United States, Italy and Spain. Sample material is recorded as cDNA or gDNA derived from T cells, B-cell-depleted T cells, or PBMCs.

The V gene's germline CDR1 is SGHAT and CDR2 FQNNGV. The CDR3 totals 16 residues. After removal of 1 base from V and 6 bases from J, the junction contained 6 bases not matched to a gene. As handled by the study authors: Cell counts per sample came from amplifying reference gene primers. Data came from immunoSEQ multiplex PCR; TCRdb stores just in-frame clones and leaves some out. The DNA gave D and trimming, while V, J and clone size come from that table. The sample holds about 210,000 clones, about 88% seen once. The chain links TRBV11-2 to TRBJ2-1, with 10 positions matching TRBD2. Source material: peripheral blood. The origin of this receptor is a middle-aged woman with acute or convalescent COVID-19. Here the CDR3 DNA reads TGTGCCAGCAGCTTAGCCGCAGCGGGGGGGAGCAATGAGCAGTTCTTC. Amino acid sequence: CASSLAAAGGSNEQFF.